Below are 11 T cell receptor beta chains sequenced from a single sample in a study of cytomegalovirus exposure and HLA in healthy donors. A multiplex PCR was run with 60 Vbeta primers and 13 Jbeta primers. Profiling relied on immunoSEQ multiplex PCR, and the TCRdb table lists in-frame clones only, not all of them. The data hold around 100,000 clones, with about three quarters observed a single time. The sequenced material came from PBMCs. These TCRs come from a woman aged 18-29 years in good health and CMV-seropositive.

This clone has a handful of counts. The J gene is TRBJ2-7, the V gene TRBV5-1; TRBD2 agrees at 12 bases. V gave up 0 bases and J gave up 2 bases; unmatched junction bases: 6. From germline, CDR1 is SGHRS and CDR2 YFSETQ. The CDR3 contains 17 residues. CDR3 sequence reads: CASSLGLAGDGTYEQYF. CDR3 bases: TGCGCCAGCAGCTTGGGACTAGCGGGAGATGGCACCTACGAGCAGTACTTC.

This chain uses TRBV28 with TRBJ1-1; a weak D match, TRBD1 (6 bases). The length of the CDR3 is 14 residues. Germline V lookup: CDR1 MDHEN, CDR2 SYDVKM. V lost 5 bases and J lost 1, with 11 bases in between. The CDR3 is CASSEGGRNTEAFF. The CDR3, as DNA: TGTGCCAGCAGTGAAGGGGGACGGAACACTGAAGCTTTCTTT.

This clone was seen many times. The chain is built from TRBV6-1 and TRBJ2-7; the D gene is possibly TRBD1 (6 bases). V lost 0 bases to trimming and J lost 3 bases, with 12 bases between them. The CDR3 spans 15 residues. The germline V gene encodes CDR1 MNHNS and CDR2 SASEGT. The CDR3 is CASSEAPDSYYEQYF. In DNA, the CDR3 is TGTGCCAGCAGTGAAGCGCCGGACAGTTACTACGAGCAGTACTTC.

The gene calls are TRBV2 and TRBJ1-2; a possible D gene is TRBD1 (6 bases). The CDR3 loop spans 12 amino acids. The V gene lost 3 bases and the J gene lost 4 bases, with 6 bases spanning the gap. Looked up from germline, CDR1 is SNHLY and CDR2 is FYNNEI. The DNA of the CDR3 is TGTGCCAGCAGTGACAGGGGCTATGGCTACACCTTC. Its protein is CASSDRGYGYTF. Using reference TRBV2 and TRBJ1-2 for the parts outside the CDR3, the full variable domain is EPEVTQTPSHQVTQMGQEVILRCVPISNHLYFYWYRQILGQKVEFLVSFYNNEISEKSEIFDDQFSVERPDGSNFTLKIRSTKLEDSAMYFCASSDRGYGYTFGSGTRLTVV.

In nucleotides, the CDR3 is TGTGCCAGCAGTGAAGCTAGCAATCAGCCCCAGCATTTT. This gives the protein CASSEASNQPQHF. The V gene is TRBV6-4, the J gene TRBJ1-5; D not certain. Trimming removed 3 bases from V and 0 bases from J, with 3 bases in between. The CDR3 is 13 amino acids. Germline V CDR1 and CDR2: MRHNA, SNTAGT.

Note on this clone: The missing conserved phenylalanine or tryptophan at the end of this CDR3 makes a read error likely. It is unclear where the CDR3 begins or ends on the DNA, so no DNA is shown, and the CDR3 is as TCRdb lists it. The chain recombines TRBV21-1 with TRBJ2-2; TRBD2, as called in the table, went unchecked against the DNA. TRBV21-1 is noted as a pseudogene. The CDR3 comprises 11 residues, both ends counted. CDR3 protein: CASSERTSGRA.

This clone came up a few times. The CDR3 DNA follows: TGCGCCAGCAGTCGCCAGGGCGAAGGCTATGGCTACACCTTC. Translating gives CASSRQGEGYGYTF. The chain uses TRBV4-1 and TRBJ1-2; D might be TRBD1 (5 bases). The V end was cut by 6 bases, the J end by 4 bases, with 15 bases between. The CDR3 length is 14 residues. Germline assignment: CDR1 MGHRA and CDR2 YSYEKL.

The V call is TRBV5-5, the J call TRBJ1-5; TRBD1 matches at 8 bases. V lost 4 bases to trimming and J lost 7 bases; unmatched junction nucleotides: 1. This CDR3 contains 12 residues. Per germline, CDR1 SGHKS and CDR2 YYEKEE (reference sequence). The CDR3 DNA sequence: TGTGCCAGCAGCGGACAGGGCCAGCCCCAGCATTTT. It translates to CASSGQGQPQHF.

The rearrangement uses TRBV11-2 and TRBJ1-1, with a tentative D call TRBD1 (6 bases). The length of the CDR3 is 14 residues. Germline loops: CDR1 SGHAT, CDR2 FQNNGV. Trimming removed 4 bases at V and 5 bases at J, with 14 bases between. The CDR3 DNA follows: TGTGCCAGCAGCTCAACACAGGGCTGGACTGAAGCTTTCTTT. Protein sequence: CASSSTQGWTEAFF.

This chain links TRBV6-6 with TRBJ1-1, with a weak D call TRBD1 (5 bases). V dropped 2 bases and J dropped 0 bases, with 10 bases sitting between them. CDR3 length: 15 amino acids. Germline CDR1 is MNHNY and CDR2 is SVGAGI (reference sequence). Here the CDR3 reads CASSYAGRMNTEAFF. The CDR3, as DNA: TGTGCCAGCAGTTACGCGGGACGGATGAACACTGAAGCTTTCTTT.

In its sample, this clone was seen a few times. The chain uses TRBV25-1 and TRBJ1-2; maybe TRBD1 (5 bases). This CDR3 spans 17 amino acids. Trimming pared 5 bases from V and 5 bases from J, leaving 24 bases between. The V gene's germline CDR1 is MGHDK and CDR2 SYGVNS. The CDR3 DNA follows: TGTGCCAGCAGTCCTTCCCCGGGGGAGGCGAACGAGTATGGCTACACCTTC. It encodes CASSPSPGEANEYGYTF.